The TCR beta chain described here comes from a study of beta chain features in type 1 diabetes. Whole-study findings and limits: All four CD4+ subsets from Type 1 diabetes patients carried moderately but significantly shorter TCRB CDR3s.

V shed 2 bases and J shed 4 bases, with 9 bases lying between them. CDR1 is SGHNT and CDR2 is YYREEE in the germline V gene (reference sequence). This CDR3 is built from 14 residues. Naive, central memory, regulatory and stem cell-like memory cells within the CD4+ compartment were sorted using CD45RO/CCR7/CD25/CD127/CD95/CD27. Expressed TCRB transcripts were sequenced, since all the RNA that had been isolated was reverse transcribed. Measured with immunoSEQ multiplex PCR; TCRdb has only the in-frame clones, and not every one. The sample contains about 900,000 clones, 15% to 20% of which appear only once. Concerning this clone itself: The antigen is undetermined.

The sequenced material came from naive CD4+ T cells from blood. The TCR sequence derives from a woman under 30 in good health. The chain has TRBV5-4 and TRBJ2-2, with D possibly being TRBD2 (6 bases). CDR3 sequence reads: CASSLGRSTGELFF. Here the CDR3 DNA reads TGTGCCAGCAGCTTAGGGAGGTCCACCGGGGAGCTGTTTTTT.